One sample yielded the 14 T cell receptor beta chains listed below, sequenced in a study of molecular identifiers for immune sequencing clone quantification. In TCRdb, the PCR reads were re-called with MiXCR into one record per CDR3 protein. The table shows 65,000 to 70,000 distinct CDR3 sequences, with less than 20% occurring only once. The source material was naive CD8+ T cells from blood, with Jurkat cell RNA spiked in. The sample's subset: FACS-sorted CD8+CD4-CCR7+CD45RA+ naive T cells. These receptors were taken from a human donor in good health. Some libraries in this study had Jurkat cell RNA spiked in.

Only a few counts were recorded for this clonotype. The chain uses TRBV27 and TRBJ2-1; 12 bases are a match to TRBD2. Germline CDR1 reads MNHEY; CDR2 reads SMNVEV (reference sequence). This CDR3 is built from 17 residues. The trim removed 5 bases at V and 1 base at J, leaving 6 bases unmatched. The CDR3 sequence is CASSPRTSGMSYNEQFF. Written as DNA, the CDR3 is TGTGCCAGCAGTCCCAGGACTAGCGGGATGTCCTACAATGAGCAGTTCTTC.

Many counts were recorded for this clonotype. CDR3 loop: CASSQEVRRLAGGLNTGELFF. In DNA form, the CDR3 reads TGCGCCAGCAGCCAAGAAGTTAGGCGGCTAGCGGGAGGACTTAACACCGGGGAGCTGTTTTTT. The J gene is TRBJ2-2, the V gene TRBV4-3; 11 bases fit TRBD2. This CDR3 spans 21 amino acids. J lost 2 bases, V lost 0 bases, and 14 bases had no gene match. CDR1 LGHNA and CDR2 YSLEER come from the germline V gene.

A few counts support this clonotype. The chain is built from TRBV5-4 and TRBJ2-1, with a tentative D call TRBD2 (5 bases). The germline V gene has CDR1 SGHNT and CDR2 YYREEE (reference sequence). The CDR3 sequence is 13 residues long. Trimming pared 2 bases from V and 9 bases from J, leaving 12 bases between. In DNA, the CDR3 is TGTGCCAGCAGCTTTATCGAGGGTTTTGAGCAGTTCTTC. This translates into CASSFIEGFEQFF.

The sample holds a few counts of this clonotype. The genes are TRBV2 and TRBJ2-7; TRBD2 matches 9 bases. The germline V gene has CDR1 SNHLY and CDR2 FYNNEI. V was pared by 4 bases and J by 5 bases, with 6 bases of the junction left unmatched. This CDR3 comprises 14 residues. This CDR3 is CASSVWREGNEQYF. CDR3 in DNA: TGTGCCAGCAGTGTTTGGCGGGAGGGTAACGAGCAGTACTTC.

This clonotype has a count of ten or more. The chain links TRBV10-2 to TRBJ2-4, with D perhaps matching TRBD1 (5 bases). Germline-derived CDR1 and CDR2 are WSHSY and SAAADI. Trimming left V 0 bases short and J 2 bases short, with 17 bases between. There are 18 residues in the CDR3. The CDR3: CASSESPGWMVTKNIQYF. The CDR3 nucleotides read TGCGCCAGCAGTGAGTCGCCAGGGTGGATGGTGACCAAAAACATTCAGTACTTC.

Many counts were recorded for this clonotype. The chain uses TRBV12-3 or TRBV12-4 and TRBJ2-5; a weak D match, TRBD1 (6 bases). V was shortened by 5 bases and J by 2 bases, with 12 bases between the two germline ends. The CDR3 totals 14 residues. CDR3 loop: CASSKTGTQETQYF. The CDR3 coding sequence is TGTGCCAGCAGTAAGACAGGCACACAAGAGACCCAGTACTTC.

This clonotype showed up many times. The CDR3 nucleotides are TGTGCCAGCAGCTTAATAGGGGCAGGCTACTCTGGGGCCAACGTCCTGACTTTC. Residues: CASSLIGAGYSGANVLTF. This sequence joins TRBV7-9 and TRBJ2-6, with a tentative D call TRBD1 (5 bases). The CDR3 is 18 amino acids. V lost 2 bases and J lost 0, with 14 bases in between. From germline, CDR1 is SEHNR and CDR2 FQNEAQ (reference sequence).

As concerns this clonotype: A single base separates this from a much larger clone, so it may be a read error. The chain employs TRBV28 and TRBJ1-5; a weak D match, TRBD1 (5 bases). CDR3 length equals 19 residues. Germline values: CDR1 MDHEN, CDR2 SYDVKM. Trimming took off 4 bases at V and 2 bases at J, with 24 bases between the two ends. Written as DNA, the CDR3 is TGTGCCAGCAGTTCCTTTTACGACAGCCTCCGAGGGGGCAATCAGCCCCAGCATTTT. Residues: CASSSFYDSLRGGNQPQHF.

This clonotype was observed at least ten times. In nucleotides, the CDR3 is TGCGCCAGCGTATTGGGGACAGGAAGCAATGAGCAGTTCTTC. This sequence encodes CASVLGTGSNEQFF. The chain carries TRBV5-1 and TRBJ2-1, with 8 positions matching TRBD1. CDR1 and CDR2 from the germline V gene are SGHRS and YFSETQ. The length of the CDR3 is 14 residues. The junction had 9 bases not matched to a gene; V was cut back by 7 bases and J by 6 bases.

The gene calls are TRBV7-9 and TRBJ1-1, with 12 bases matching TRBD1. The V and J ends lost 5 bases and 5 bases, in that order; junction bases with no gene match: 6. This CDR3 has 15 residues. Germline-derived CDR1 and CDR2 are SEHNR and FQNEAQ (reference sequence). The CDR3 nucleotides are TGTGCCAGCAGCCTGGGACAGGGGGCGCGAACTGAAGCTTTCTTT. It translates to CASSLGQGARTEAFF. The variable domain in full, with the rest retrieved from reference TRBV7-9 and TRBJ1-1, is DTGVSQNPRHKITKRGQNVTFRCDPISEHNRLYWYRQTLGQGPEFLTYFQNEAQLEKSRLLSDRFSAERPKGSFSTLEIQRTEQGDSAMYLCASSLGQGARTEAFFGQGTRLTVV.

Comment on this clonotype: This may come from a read error, since a much larger clone is one base off. Because it lacks the conserved phenylalanine or tryptophan at the end, this CDR3 is likely a read error. The chain couples TRBV29-1 to TRBJ2-1, with TRBD2 as a possible D gene (5 bases). Trimming took off 7 bases at V and 0 bases at J, with 13 bases between the two ends. The CDR3 has 14 residues. Germline V gene sequence: CDR1 SQVTM, CDR2 ANQGSEA. CDR3: CSERTGSSYNEQFL. CDR3 nucleotide sequence: TGCAGCGAAAGGACGGGAAGCTCCTACAATGAGCAGTTCCTC.

The chain combines TRBV12-5 with TRBJ1-3; D not certain. The CDR3 covers 18 residues. The V and J ends lost 0 bases and 0 bases respectively, with 15 bases between them. Germline lookup yields CDR1 LGHNT and CDR2 FRNRAP. The CDR3 region has the DNA TGTGCTAGTGGTTTGGTACCGAGGGATCTCCTCTCTGGAAACACCATATATTTT. Its translation is CASGLVPRDLLSGNTIYF.

Comments on this clonotype: One base away lies a much larger clone, so this may be a sequencing read error. This chain joins TRBV3-1 and TRBJ1-1, with D unclear. CDR3 length equals 11 residues. Trimming shortened V by 3 bases and J by 6 bases, and 5 bases separated the two germline ends. The V gene's germline CDR1 is LGHDT and CDR2 YNNKEL (reference sequence). The CDR3, as DNA: TGTGCCAGCAGCCATAGGGCTGAAGCTTTCTTT. It specifies CASSHRAEAFF.

This clonotype was seen ten or more times. Here the CDR3 reads CASSLEDPWGYTF. The CDR3 region has the DNA TGTGCCAGCAGCTTAGAGGACCCCTGGGGCTACACCTTC. This rearrangement joins TRBV7-9 to TRBJ1-2; D is ambiguous. CDR3 size: 13 residues. Germline assignment: CDR1 SEHNR and CDR2 FQNEAQ (reference sequence). V was pared by 1 base and J by 8 bases, with 11 bases between.